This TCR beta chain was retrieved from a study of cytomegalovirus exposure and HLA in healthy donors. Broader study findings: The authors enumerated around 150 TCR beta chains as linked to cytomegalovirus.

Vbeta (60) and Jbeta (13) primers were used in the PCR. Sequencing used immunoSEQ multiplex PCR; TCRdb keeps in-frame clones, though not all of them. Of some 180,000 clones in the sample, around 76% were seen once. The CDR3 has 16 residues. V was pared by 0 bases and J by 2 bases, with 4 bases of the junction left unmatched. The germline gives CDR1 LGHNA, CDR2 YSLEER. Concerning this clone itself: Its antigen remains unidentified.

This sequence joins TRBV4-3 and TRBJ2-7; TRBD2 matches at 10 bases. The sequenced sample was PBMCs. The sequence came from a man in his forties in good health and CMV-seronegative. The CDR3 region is CASSQDSGGTPYEQYF. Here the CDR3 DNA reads TGCGCCAGCAGCCAAGATAGCGGGGGGACCCCCTACGAGCAGTACTTC.